The 25 T cell receptor beta chains below were found in one sample sequenced in a study of T cell changes during pregnancy in multiple sclerosis. Clones were sequenced by immunoSEQ multiplex PCR, and TCRdb holds only the in-frame ones, with some missing. The sample yields roughly 30,000 clones, 85% to 90% seen once. The starting material was CD8+ T cells from peripheral blood mononuclear cells, obtained after pregnancy. The receptors here all came from a female donor with multiple sclerosis, enrolled in a pregnancy study.

V is TRBV28 and J is TRBJ2-5, with TRBD2 identical over 8 bases. The CDR3 contains 15 residues. The germline gives CDR1 MDHEN, CDR2 SYDVKM. Trimming at V came to 6 bases and at J to 1 base, leaving 7 bases not matched to a gene. CDR3 coding DNA: TGTGCCAGCAGCACGAGGGCGGGGGGCCAAGAGACCCAGTACTTC. Translated, it gives CASSTRAGGQETQYF.

This chain's CDR3 is CASETGMNTEAFF. For the CDR3, the DNA is TGTGCCAGCGAAACAGGGATGAACACTGAAGCTTTCTTT. V gene TRBV5-6 combines with J gene TRBJ1-1; tentatively, D is TRBD1 (6 bases). Per germline, CDR1 SGHDT and CDR2 YYEEEE. V shed 7 bases and J shed 0 bases, with 10 bases lying between them. The CDR3 is 13 residues long.

CDR3: CASSIPGQVYEQYF. The CDR3 coding sequence is TGTGCCAGTAGTATTCCGGGACAGGTCTACGAGCAGTACTTC. The chain uses TRBV19 and TRBJ2-7, with TRBD1 matching over 8 bases. Per germline, CDR1 LNHDA and CDR2 SQIVND (reference sequence). CDR3 length equals 14 residues. Unmatched junction bases numbered 4, after V lost 3 bases and J lost 3 bases.

The chain couples TRBV19 to TRBJ2-2; possibly TRBD2 for D (6 bases). Trimming shortened V by 10 bases and J by 1 base, and 13 bases separated the two germline ends. CDR1 is LNHDA and CDR2 is SQIVND in the germline V gene (reference sequence). The length of the CDR3 is 14 residues. CDR3 residues: CATRPGENTGELFF. Written as DNA, the CDR3 is TGTGCCACCCGCCCGGGGGAGAACACCGGGGAGCTGTTTTTT.

This sequence joins TRBV30 and TRBJ2-2, with TRBD2 identical over 7 bases. The CDR3 has 15 amino acids. Per the germline V gene, CDR1 is GTSNPN and CDR2 is SVGIG (reference sequence). Germline trimming cut 8 bases from V and 5 bases from J; bases unmatched to any gene: 14. The CDR3 nucleotides read TGTGCCCGGATAGGGACTACCGACCGAACCGGGGAGCTGTTTTTT. Translation: CARIGTTDRTGELFF.

The rearrangement uses TRBV29-1 and TRBJ2-1; 8 nucleotides align to TRBD1. The CDR3 loop spans 16 amino acids. The V segment lost 7 bases and the J segment 2 bases; nucleotides outside the gene matches: 13. Germline CDR1 reads SQVTM; CDR2 reads ANQGSEA. This chain's CDR3 is CSGGSPGTGTYNEQFF. The DNA of the CDR3 is TGCAGCGGGGGGAGCCCGGGGACAGGAACCTACAATGAGCAGTTCTTC.

The sample holds one count of this clone. The rearrangement joins TRBV5-1 to TRBJ1-5; D possibly corresponds to TRBD1 (6 bases). The germline gives CDR1 SGHRS, CDR2 YFSETQ. The CDR3 loop spans 14 amino acids. The V gene lost 2 bases and the J gene lost 6 bases, with 12 bases spanning the gap. The CDR3 DNA reads TGCGCCAGCAGCTTAAAGGCCAGGGGTCAGCCCCAGCATTTT. It codes for CASSLKARGQPQHF.

The chain links TRBV29-1 to TRBJ2-7; TRBD2 matches at 8 bases. Per germline, CDR1 SQVTM and CDR2 ANQGSEA. The CDR3 totals 13 residues. The V segment lost 6 bases and the J segment 3 bases; nucleotides outside the gene matches: 7. CDR3 amino acids: CSVGSGDHYEQYF. DNA of the CDR3: TGCAGCGTAGGTAGCGGGGACCACTACGAGCAGTACTTC.

In its sample, this clone ranks as medium-sized. The CDR3 protein is CATGPRGEGEQYF. CDR3 bases: TGTGCCACCGGACCGCGGGGGGAAGGCGAGCAGTACTTC. This rearrangement joins TRBV15 to TRBJ2-7, with 8 bases identical to TRBD2. This CDR3 has 13 amino acids. V lost 8 bases, J lost 6 bases, and 9 bases stayed unmatched. In germline, CDR1 is LNHNV, CDR2 YYDKDF (reference sequence).

The V and J genes are TRBV4-3 and TRBJ2-3; 7 nucleotides line up with TRBD1. V dropped 4 bases and J dropped 2; count of bases not matched to a gene: 9. CDR1 is LGHNA, CDR2 YSLEER, per germline. The CDR3 covers 16 residues. Here the CDR3 reads CASSPWTGHFTDTQYF. Written as DNA, the CDR3 is TGCGCCAGCAGCCCGTGGACAGGACACTTCACAGATACGCAGTATTTT.

The chain uses TRBV4-3 and TRBJ2-7, with TRBD2 as a possible D gene (5 bases). Per the germline V gene, CDR1 is LGHNA and CDR2 is YSLEER. V lost 4 bases to trimming and J lost 1 base, with 8 bases between them. The CDR3 covers 13 residues. The chain's CDR3 is CASSPDSSYEQYF. For the CDR3, the DNA is TGCGCCAGCAGCCCGGACTCTTCCTACGAGCAGTACTTC.

The chain joins TRBV29-1 to TRBJ2-7, with D perhaps TRBD1 (6 bases). V shed 0 bases and J shed 3 bases, with 9 bases lying between them. The CDR3 runs to 13 residues. The germline CDR1 and CDR2 sequences are SQVTM and ANQGSEA. This CDR3 is CSVEDGGGYEQYF. For the CDR3, the DNA is TGCAGCGTTGAAGATGGGGGCGGCTACGAGCAGTACTTC.

The chain is built from TRBV19 and TRBJ1-5; 10 bases line up with TRBD1. J was trimmed by 6 bases and V by 6 bases; bases with no gene match: 8. The CDR3 length is 15 residues. The germline gives CDR1 LNHDA, CDR2 SQIVND (reference sequence). CDR3 protein: CASSDRGLRTQPQHF. Here the CDR3 DNA reads TGTGCCAGTAGCGACAGGGGGCTGAGAACTCAGCCCCAGCATTTT.

This clone appeared once. The chain has TRBV7-9 and TRBJ1-1; TRBD1 agrees at 9 bases. Germline V gene data show CDR1 as SEHNR and CDR2 as FQNEAQ (reference sequence). The ends lost 10 bases at V and 5 bases at J; junction bases unmatched: 8. This CDR3 spans 13 amino acids. The CDR3 loop reads CATPDRGKTEAFF. CDR3 sequence (DNA): TGTGCCACCCCGGACAGGGGAAAAACTGAAGCTTTCTTT.

This clone has a handful of counts. The rearrangement joins TRBV13 to TRBJ1-6; D gene unclear. Germline V gene lookup returns CDR1 PRHDT and CDR2 FYEKMQ (reference sequence). The CDR3 sequence is 12 residues long. Deletions cut 7 bases from V and 6 bases from J, with 7 bases between. CDR3 sequence reads: CASNPGNSPLHF. DNA of the CDR3: TGTGCCAGCAACCCGGGTAATTCACCCCTCCACTTT.

This clone qualifies as medium-sized. This chain joins TRBV5-1 and TRBJ2-2, with 9 bases identical to TRBD1. The CDR3 is 17 amino acids. Trimming took 4 bases from V and 6 from J; bases not matched to a gene: 13. Germline CDR1 SGHRS, CDR2 YFSETQ. The DNA of the CDR3 is TGCGCCAGCAGCCCAAGGGGTCTGGGACAGGGCGCCGGGGAGCTGTTTTTT. This encodes CASSPRGLGQGAGELFF.

This chain links TRBV19 with TRBJ1-5; 8 nucleotides match TRBD1. CDR1 and CDR2 (germline): LNHDA, SQIVND (reference sequence). Trimming cost V 5 bases and J 0 bases; bases outside gene matches: 9. The CDR3 loop spans 17 amino acids. The CDR3 DNA reads TGTGCCAGTAGTCAACGGACAGGGTTGTATAGCAATCAGCCCCAGCATTTT. This codes for CASSQRTGLYSNQPQHF.

The chain combines TRBV30 with TRBJ1-3; the D gene is possibly TRBD1 (5 bases). From germline, CDR1 is GTSNPN and CDR2 SVGIG (reference sequence). The CDR3 runs to 14 residues. With 2 bases removed from V and 9 bases from J, the gap between germline ends came to 17 bases. This CDR3 reads CAWSRGTPGRTIYF. CDR3 nucleotides: TGTGCCTGGAGTAGAGGGACTCCAGGACGCACCATATATTTT.

As regards this clone: Other DNA variants within this sample encode the same CDR3. CDR3 in DNA: TGTGCCAGCAGCTTAGGCCAGAACACTGAAGCTTTCTTT. Translation gives CASSLGQNTEAFF. The chain joins TRBV7-3 to TRBJ1-1; D gene uncertain. CDR3 length: 13 residues. Germline CDR1 is SGHTA and CDR2 is FQGTGA. V lost 2 bases to trimming and J lost 1 base, with 5 bases between them.

This chain connects TRBV11-2 to TRBJ1-1; the D is unclear. Per the germline V gene, CDR1 is SGHAT and CDR2 is FQNNGV. Trimming removed 0 bases from V and 11 bases from J, with 10 bases in between. This CDR3 region has 12 residues. CDR3 bases: TGTGCCAGCAGCTTAGATGGTCTGAGGGCTTTCTTT. This encodes CASSLDGLRAFF.

This chain joins TRBV30 and TRBJ1-5; D is unresolved. The CDR3 runs to 14 residues. The V and J ends lost 0 bases and 1 base respectively, with 7 bases between them. In germline, CDR1 is GTSNPN, CDR2 SVGIG (reference sequence). The CDR3 nucleotides are TGTGCCTGGAGTGTAATTCTCAGCAATCAGCCCCAGCATTTT. Protein product: CAWSVILSNQPQHF.

The CDR3 bases are TGCGCCAGCAGTGATCCGTGGGGGGGACCGGAGCAGTTCTTC. This codes for CASSDPWGGPEQFF. V gene TRBV10-2 combines with J gene TRBJ2-1, with 7 bases lining up with TRBD2. Unmatched junction bases numbered 9, after V lost 3 bases and J lost 10 bases. CDR3 length: 14 residues. Germline lookup yields CDR1 WSHSY and CDR2 SAAADI.

The V gene is TRBV15, the J gene TRBJ1-6, with 8 bases matching TRBD1. Germline V gene lookup returns CDR1 LNHNV and CDR2 YYDKDF (reference sequence). The CDR3 is 15 amino acids. With V trimmed by 1 base and J by 7 bases, 3 bases remained unmatched. DNA of the CDR3: TGTGCCACCAGCAGAGGGACAGGGAAGAATTCACCCCTCCACTTT. It translates to CATSRGTGKNSPLHF.

The chain recombines TRBV9 with TRBJ2-1; D is possibly TRBD1 (5 bases). This CDR3 is built from 11 residues. V shed 0 bases and J shed 10 bases, with 5 bases lying between them. The germline V gene encodes CDR1 SGDLS and CDR2 YYNGEE. The CDR3 nucleotides read TGTGCCAGCAGCGTAGGGACAGAGCAGTTCTTC. It encodes CASSVGTEQFF.

The chain recombines TRBV4-1 with TRBJ1-1; 7 nucleotides line up with TRBD1. Germline lookup yields CDR1 MGHRA and CDR2 YSYEKL. V shed 4 bases and J 4 bases; nucleotides not matched to a gene: 9. This CDR3 spans 15 amino acids. CDR3 residues: CASSLRQGIGTEAFF. For the CDR3, the DNA is TGCGCCAGCAGCCTACGACAGGGTATAGGCACTGAAGCTTTCTTT.